This T cell receptor (beta chain) appears in the sequencing data of a study of shared clonotypes between healthy human individuals. Notes on this clone: Its antigen is as yet unknown.

The data were produced by immunoSEQ multiplex PCR, yet TCRdb's version contains in-frame clones alone and is incomplete. The data contain over a million clones, approximately 80% of them singletons. Study-level results: Across a handful of donors, naive CD4 shared 4.5% to 6%, naive CD8 less than 4%, memory CD4 about 2.5%, memory CD8 more than 0.35%.

Germline V gives CDR1 SGHTA, CDR2 FQGNSA. The CDR3 totals 13 residues. Trimming removed 3 bases at V and 4 bases at J, with 8 bases between. The sequence was collected from a man aged 18 to 29 in good health. Some clones in this sample may be carry-over from other donors' samples. The sequenced sample consisted of memory CD4+ T cells from PBMCs. The sample's subset: CD45RA-negative fraction. The chain joins TRBV7-2 to TRBJ2-3, with TRBD1 as a possible D gene (6 bases). CDR3 nucleotides: TGTGCCAGCAGCTTCGCAGGGGCAGATACGCAGTATTTT. Amino acids: CASSFAGADTQYF.